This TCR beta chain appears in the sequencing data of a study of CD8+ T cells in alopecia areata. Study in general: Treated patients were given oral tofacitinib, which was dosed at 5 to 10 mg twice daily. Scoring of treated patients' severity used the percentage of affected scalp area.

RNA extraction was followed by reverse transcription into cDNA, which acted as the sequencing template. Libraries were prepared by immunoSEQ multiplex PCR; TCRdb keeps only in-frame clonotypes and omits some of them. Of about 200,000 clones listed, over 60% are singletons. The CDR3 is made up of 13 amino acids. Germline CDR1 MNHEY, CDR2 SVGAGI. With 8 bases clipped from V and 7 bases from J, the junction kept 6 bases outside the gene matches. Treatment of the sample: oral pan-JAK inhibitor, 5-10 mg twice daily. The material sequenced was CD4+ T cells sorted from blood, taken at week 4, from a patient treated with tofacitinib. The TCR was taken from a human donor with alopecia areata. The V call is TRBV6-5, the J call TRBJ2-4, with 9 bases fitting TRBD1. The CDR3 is CASQATGGNIQYF. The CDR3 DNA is TGTGCCAGCCAAGCAACAGGGGGCAACATTCAGTACTTC.